Included here is one T cell receptor (beta chain) sequence, with context. Authors' analysis steps: Scientists estimated how many nucleated cells there were by amplifying reference gene primers. Produced via immunoSEQ multiplex PCR; TCRdb's table is partial and in-frame only. That table is the source of V, J and clone size, and D and trimming were worked out from the DNA. The sample includes about 220,000 clones, roughly 84% of them seen just once. The CDR3 totals 15 residues. Trimming removed 0 bases at V and 6 bases at J, with 12 bases between. Germline V lookup: CDR1 KGHSH, CDR2 LQKENI. The source of the sample is a study of blood T cell repertoires in COVID-19. Background on the study: Sites across the United States, Italy and Spain contributed samples from acute and convalescent COVID-19. PBMCs, B-cell-depleted T cells, or T cells provided the cDNA or gDNA that made up the material.

The J gene is TRBJ2-1, the V gene TRBV18, with D maybe TRBD2 (5 bases). The clonotype was recovered from a man aged 45 to 65 with active or convalescent COVID-19. The sequenced sample consisted of peripheral blood. In DNA form, the CDR3 reads TGTGCCAGCTCACCACCGACCGGAGGTGGCAATGAGCAGTTCTTC. Translating it yields CASSPPTGGGNEQFF.